Listed here are 3 T cell receptor beta chains from one sample, sequenced in a study of blood T cell repertoires in COVID-19. Generated by immunoSEQ multiplex PCR, the TCRdb table keeps only in-frame clones and is missing some. Of about 110,000 clones in the sample, about three quarters were seen once. Sequencing was performed on peripheral blood. These receptors were taken from a woman aged 40 to 55 with acute or convalescent COVID-19.

The chain combines TRBV7-8 with TRBJ1-2; TRBD1 matches at 7 bases. CDR3 length: 15 residues. Trimming cost V 5 bases and J 4 bases; bases outside gene matches: 10. From germline, CDR1 is SGHVS and CDR2 FQNEAQ. CDR3 protein: CASSRGQATFYGYTF. The CDR3 nucleotides are TGTGCCAGCAGCCGAGGACAGGCAACTTTCTATGGCTACACCTTC.

The CDR3 DNA follows: TGCGCCAGCAGCCGGGCAGGGGACAGGGGGGAAGCTTTCTTT. It codes for CASSRAGDRGEAFF. The chain combines TRBV5-1 with TRBJ1-1, with 11 bases identical to TRBD1. Germline assignment: CDR1 SGHRS and CDR2 YFSETQ. Trimming took 4 bases from V and 8 from J; bases not matched to a gene: 7. There are 14 residues in the CDR3.

CDR3 sequence reads: CASSLVGGQTGNTIYF. The CDR3 nucleotides are TGTGCCAGCAGCTTAGTAGGCGGTCAAACTGGAAACACCATATATTTT. The V gene is TRBV7-6, the J gene TRBJ1-3; D not resolved. The CDR3 consists of 16 residues. V lost 1 base to trimming and J lost 2 bases, with 12 bases between them. Looked up from germline, CDR1 is SGHVS and CDR2 is FNYEAQ.